This is a list of T cell receptor beta chains from one sample in a study of blood T cell repertoires in COVID-19. Data came from immunoSEQ multiplex PCR; TCRdb stores just in-frame clones and leaves some out. This table holds about 120,000 clones, more than 75% found once. The material sequenced was peripheral blood. The origin of the receptors is a human donor in a cohort sampled during active COVID-19. Both conserved end residues are part of each CDR3. D genes are given only for firm matches. Clone size appears in some rows only: once, few, many, or a class for an expanded clone.

j_call,clone_size,v_call,d_call,cdr3_nt,cdr3_aa
TRBJ1-1,NA,TRBV29-1,NA,TGCAGCATTTACACCCAAATGAACACTGAAGCTTTCTTT,CSIYTQMNTEAFF
TRBJ1-3,NA,TRBV7-9,TRBD1,TGTGCCAGCAGCTTATTTTCCCCCCCGGGACAGCTCGGAAACACCATATATTTT,CASSLFSPPGQLGNTIYF
TRBJ2-7,once,TRBV6-1,NA,TGTGCCAGCAGTGAAGCGGGAACGTTGGGACTCGAGCAGTACTTC,CASSEAGTLGLEQYF
TRBJ1-2,NA,TRBV5-1,NA,TGCGCCAGCAGCCGGCGGGTCGCAGTCACCAACTATGGCTACACCTTC,CASSRRVAVTNYGYTF
TRBJ2-1,NA,TRBV15,NA,TGTGCCACCAGCAGAGCCAACTACAATGAGCAGTTCTTC,CATSRANYNEQFF
TRBJ1-1,NA,TRBV4-1,NA,TGCGCCAGCAGCCAACCGGCACTAGGGAACACTGAAGCTTTCTTT,CASSQPALGNTEAFF
TRBJ2-5,NA,TRBV7-7,NA,TGTGCTAGCAGCTCAGGAGGGACGGAGGGAGAGACCCAGTACTTC,CASSSGGTEGETQYF
TRBJ2-1,NA,TRBV5-4,NA,TGTGCCAGCAGCTATGACAGTTACAATGAGCAGTTCTTC,CASSYDSYNEQFF
TRBJ2-5,NA,TRBV5-4,TRBD1,TGTGCCAGCAGCCCCACCGGACAGGGTACAGAGACCCAGTACTTC,CASSPTGQGTETQYF
TRBJ2-7,NA,TRBV29-1,TRBD2,TGCAGCGTTCTCCGACTAGCGGGAGGCGAGCAGTACTTC,CSVLRLAGGEQYF
TRBJ1-3,NA,TRBV7-2,NA,TGTGCCAGCAGCTCCGAAGCGTCTGGAAACACCATATATTTT,CASSSEASGNTIYF
TRBJ2-4,NA,TRBV19,NA,TGTGCCAGTAGTATAGGGGCACTAAACATTCAGTACTTC,CASSIGALNIQYF
TRBJ2-3,NA,TRBV2,TRBD2,TGTGCCAGCAGGAAGACTAGCCATGGCACAGATACGCAGTATTTT,CASRKTSHGTDTQYF
TRBJ1-2,NA,TRBV19,TRBD1,TGTGCCAGTAATCCCCAACAGGGGGTGGGGAATGGCTACACCTTC,CASNPQQGVGNGYTF
TRBJ2-6,NA,TRBV4-1,TRBD1,TGCGCCAGCAGCCAAGGTATTAGGTTCCGGGACAGGGGGCCTGGGGCCAACGTCCTGACTTTC,CASSQGIRFRDRGPGANVLTF
TRBJ2-7,NA,TRBV28,NA,TGTGCCAGCAGTTGGGGGGTAAGAACGGGCGAGCAGTACTTC,CASSWGVRTGEQYF
TRBJ2-5,NA,TRBV3-1/TRBV3-2,TRBD2,TGTGCCAGCAGCCTGTCCGGGACTAGCTATGAGACCCAGTACTTC,CASSLSGTSYETQYF
TRBJ2-1,once,TRBV13,TRBD1,TGTGCCAGCAGCGACGGGACAGGGAATTACAATGAGCAGTTCTTC,CASSDGTGNYNEQFF
TRBJ2-1,NA,TRBV5-6,NA,TGTGCCAGCAGTTACACACCCTCAGACAATGAGCAGTTCTTC,CASSYTPSDNEQFF
TRBJ2-3,NA,TRBV9,TRBD2,TGTGCCAGCAGCTCCCCGGGCGGGGGGGGCCGAGATACGCAGTATTTT,CASSSPGGGGRDTQYF
TRBJ2-4,NA,TRBV2,NA,TGTGCCAGCAACCCCGGGACTGATGAAAACATTCAGTACTTC,CASNPGTDENIQYF
TRBJ2-1,NA,TRBV6-5,NA,TGTGCCAGCAAGAACAGCGGGCCCTACAATGAGCAGTTCTTC,CASKNSGPYNEQFF
TRBJ2-3,few,TRBV19,TRBD2,TGTGCCAGTAGTCCACTAGCGGGAAGAACTAGCACAGATACGCAGTATTTT,CASSPLAGRTSTDTQYF